This is a list of T cell receptor beta chains from one sample in a study of regulatory T cells in long-lasting Graves disease. One entry per CDR3 protein, called by TCRdb with MiXCR from the multiplex PCR reads. Here the sample spans 400,000 to 500,000 distinct CDR3 sequences, around 23% being singletons. This sample comprised peripheral blood mononuclear cells (PBMCs), obtained when the disease was refractory, from a patient treated with antithyroid drugs. The receptors were sampled from a female donor with Graves disease. The CDR3 runs from the conserved cysteine through the conserved F or W. A D gene is named only where the DNA matches it firmly. A clone size is listed for some rows: how often the clone was seen (once, few, many), or a class if it is expanded.

clone size: many; J gene: TRBJ1-5; V gene: TRBV28; D gene: NA; CDR3 DNA: TGTGCCAGCAGTTCCCCCTCCATGTATCAGCCCCAGCATTTT; CDR3 protein: CASSSPSMYQPQHF
clone size: many; J gene: TRBJ1-4; V gene: TRBV28; D gene: NA; CDR3 DNA: TGTGCCAGCAGTTCGATTTTCGCAACTAATGAAAAACTGTTTTTT; CDR3 protein: CASSSIFATNEKLFF
clone size: NA; J gene: TRBJ2-2; V gene: TRBV3-1; D gene: NA; CDR3 DNA: TGTGCCAGCAGCCAAGCCGGGATCGCCGGGGAGCCGTTTTTT; CDR3 protein: CASSQAGIAGEPFF
clone size: many; J gene: TRBJ2-7; V gene: TRBV28; D gene: NA; CDR3 DNA: TGTGCCAGCAAGGGCCGGGTGCCAAGCTCCTACGAGCAGTACTTC; CDR3 protein: CASKGRVPSSYEQYF
clone size: few; J gene: TRBJ2-2; V gene: TRBV20-1; D gene: NA; CDR3 DNA: TGCAGTGCTAGAGATCATGAAACCGGGAACACCGGGGAGCTGTTTTTT; CDR3 protein: CSARDHETGNTGELFF
clone size: many; J gene: TRBJ2-7; V gene: TRBV27; D gene: NA; CDR3 DNA: TGTGCCAGCAGCCCCCGGTCAGGCGTCTACGAGCAGTACTTC; CDR3 protein: CASSPRSGVYEQYF
clone size: many; J gene: TRBJ2-2; V gene: TRBV7-2; D gene: NA; CDR3 DNA: TGTGCCAGCAGCTTAGGCCAATACACCGGGGAGCTGTTTTTT; CDR3 protein: CASSLGQYTGELFF
clone size: few; J gene: TRBJ1-6; V gene: TRBV20-1; D gene: NA; CDR3 DNA: TGCAGTGCTGCGACCGCCGGAGGGATTTCACCCCTCCACTTT; CDR3 protein: CSAATAGGISPLHF
clone size: NA; J gene: TRBJ2-2; V gene: TRBV4-1; D gene: NA; CDR3 DNA: TGCGCCAGCAGCCAGGGGACGGGGGGCCCCGGGGAGCTGTTTTTT; CDR3 protein: CASSQGTGGPGELFF
clone size: NA; J gene: TRBJ2-1; V gene: TRBV10-1; D gene: NA; CDR3 DNA: TGCGCCAGCAGTTTCAGCCGCCCGGCGGGGAATGAGCAGTTCTTC; CDR3 protein: CASSFSRPAGNEQFF
clone size: few; J gene: TRBJ1-1; V gene: TRBV30; D gene: TRBD1; CDR3 DNA: TGTGCCTGGGAACAGGGGGCGCGTTTGGCTTTCTTT; CDR3 protein: CAWEQGARLAFF
clone size: NA; J gene: TRBJ1-6; V gene: TRBV12-3/TRBV12-4; D gene: NA; CDR3 DNA: TGTGCCAGCAGTGCGGGGCGAAGCTCGAATTCACCCCTCCACTTT; CDR3 protein: CASSAGRSSNSPLHF
clone size: few; J gene: TRBJ2-2; V gene: TRBV6-1; D gene: NA; CDR3 DNA: TGTGCCAGCTTAGGGGGGGCCGGCGGGGAGCTGTTTTTT; CDR3 protein: CASLGGAGGELFF
clone size: many; J gene: TRBJ2-7; V gene: TRBV6-1; D gene: NA; CDR3 DNA: TGTGCCAGCACGTTGAACCCAGCCTACGAGCAGTACTTC; CDR3 protein: CASTLNPAYEQYF
clone size: NA; J gene: TRBJ2-1; V gene: TRBV28; D gene: NA; CDR3 DNA: TGTGCCAGCAGTTCGGGTAGCGCCACGAATGAGCAGTTCTTC; CDR3 protein: CASSSGSATNEQFF
clone size: NA; J gene: TRBJ2-4; V gene: TRBV29-1; D gene: NA; CDR3 DNA: TGCAGCGGCCCGAAAAACATTCAGTACTTC; CDR3 protein: CSGPKNIQYF
clone size: few; J gene: TRBJ1-5; V gene: TRBV12-3/TRBV12-4; D gene: NA; CDR3 DNA: TGTGCCAGCAGCGGGGGGGGGCCCCAGCATTTT; CDR3 protein: CASSGGGPQHF
clone size: few; J gene: TRBJ2-7; V gene: TRBV7-9; D gene: TRBD1; CDR3 DNA: TGTGCCAGCAGCCTCTTTACAGGGGGCTACGAGCAGTACTTC; CDR3 protein: CASSLFTGGYEQYF
clone size: NA; J gene: TRBJ2-7; V gene: TRBV20-1; D gene: NA; CDR3 DNA: TGCAGTGCTAGAGTCCAGGGTGGACTAACGGGTTACGAGCAGTACTTC; CDR3 protein: CSARVQGGLTGYEQYF
clone size: many; J gene: TRBJ1-2; V gene: TRBV2; D gene: TRBD1; CDR3 DNA: TGTGCCAGCCGAAAAGACAGGGGTCCCGGTAACTATGGCTACACCTTC; CDR3 protein: CASRKDRGPGNYGYTF
clone size: NA; J gene: TRBJ2-7; V gene: TRBV7-2; D gene: NA; CDR3 DNA: TGTGCCAGCAGCTTAGTTTCGGAGCGCTACGAGCAGTACTTC; CDR3 protein: CASSLVSERYEQYF
clone size: many; J gene: TRBJ1-2; V gene: TRBV28; D gene: NA; CDR3 DNA: TGTGCCAGCAGTTTAGGCCAGTCATTGGGCTACACCTTC; CDR3 protein: CASSLGQSLGYTF
clone size: NA; J gene: TRBJ2-3; V gene: TRBV29-1; D gene: TRBD2; CDR3 DNA: TGCAGCGTTGGGGGACTAGCGGGAGGTTCGGATACGCAGTATTTT; CDR3 protein: CSVGGLAGGSDTQYF
clone size: many; J gene: TRBJ1-2; V gene: TRBV10-3; D gene: NA; CDR3 DNA: TGTGCCACAGAACTTGCCGGGCGCGGGGGCTACACCTTC; CDR3 protein: CATELAGRGGYTF
clone size: many; J gene: TRBJ2-7; V gene: TRBV12-3/TRBV12-4; D gene: NA; CDR3 DNA: TGTGCCAGCAGTTTAGGTGGGAGTGAAATAGAAAAGCAGTACTTC; CDR3 protein: CASSLGGSEIEKQYF
clone size: NA; J gene: TRBJ2-1; V gene: TRBV7-3; D gene: NA; CDR3 DNA: TGTGCCAGCAGCTTAACCGGGACGGCGGTATACAATGAGCAGTTCTTC; CDR3 protein: CASSLTGTAVYNEQFF
clone size: NA; J gene: TRBJ1-5; V gene: TRBV20-1; D gene: NA; CDR3 DNA: TGCAGTGCTAGGGGGGACTCCGATCAGCCCCAGCATTTT; CDR3 protein: CSARGDSDQPQHF
clone size: NA; J gene: TRBJ2-7; V gene: TRBV4-2; D gene: TRBD2; CDR3 DNA: TGTGCCAGCAGCCAAGATGCTAGCGGGACCTGCGAGCAGTACTTC; CDR3 protein: CASSQDASGTCEQYF
clone size: many; J gene: TRBJ2-2; V gene: TRBV28; D gene: NA; CDR3 DNA: TGTGCCAGCAGTTTCATCGAAAACGGGGAGCTGTTTTTT; CDR3 protein: CASSFIENGELFF
clone size: few; J gene: TRBJ1-1; V gene: TRBV7-2; D gene: NA; CDR3 DNA: TGTGCCAGCACCGGGGGGGAGCACATGAACACTGAAGCTTTCTTT; CDR3 protein: CASTGGEHMNTEAFF
clone size: many; J gene: TRBJ1-4; V gene: TRBV28; D gene: TRBD1; CDR3 DNA: TGTGCCAGCAGTACCCGGACAGGGGGCGGGGAAAAACTGTTTTTT; CDR3 protein: CASSTRTGGGEKLFF
clone size: few; J gene: TRBJ2-7; V gene: TRBV11-2; D gene: TRBD2; CDR3 DNA: TGTGCCAGCAGCTCACAAACCCTAGCGGGAAATGAGCAGTACTTC; CDR3 protein: CASSSQTLAGNEQYF
clone size: many; J gene: TRBJ2-7; V gene: TRBV28; D gene: NA; CDR3 DNA: TGTGCCAGCAGTTTACCCTCTCGCGGGGTCTACGAGCAGTACTTC; CDR3 protein: CASSLPSRGVYEQYF
clone size: NA; J gene: TRBJ2-1; V gene: TRBV27; D gene: NA; CDR3 DNA: TGTGCCAGCAGTTTAGGATCAATGGTGGGTAGTGAGCAGTTCTTC; CDR3 protein: CASSLGSMVGSEQFF
clone size: few; J gene: TRBJ2-4; V gene: TRBV13; D gene: NA; CDR3 DNA: TGTGCCAGCAGCTTAGGCCGCAGCGCCCAGAACATTCAGTACTTC; CDR3 protein: CASSLGRSAQNIQYF
clone size: few; J gene: TRBJ2-7; V gene: TRBV19; D gene: TRBD1; CDR3 DNA: TGTGCCAGTAGTAGGAACCCTACCGGGACAGCCTCCTACGAGCAGTACTTC; CDR3 protein: CASSRNPTGTASYEQYF
clone size: few; J gene: TRBJ1-2; V gene: TRBV14; D gene: NA; CDR3 DNA: TGTGCCAGCAGCCAAGATCTCCTTGGGGGGGATGGCTACACCTTC; CDR3 protein: CASSQDLLGGDGYTF
clone size: few; J gene: TRBJ1-5; V gene: TRBV5-1; D gene: NA; CDR3 DNA: TGCGCCAGCAGCTTGGAAGGGATTAGCAATCAGCCCCAGCATTTT; CDR3 protein: CASSLEGISNQPQHF
clone size: NA; J gene: TRBJ2-6; V gene: TRBV7-3; D gene: NA; CDR3 DNA: TGTGCCAGCAGCTTAACGGGCAGCCACTCTGGGGCCAACGTCCTGACTTTC; CDR3 protein: CASSLTGSHSGANVLTF
clone size: many; J gene: TRBJ2-5; V gene: TRBV7-2; D gene: NA; CDR3 DNA: TGTGCCAGCAGTCCCACTGGGACATCCCAGTACTTC; CDR3 protein: CASSPTGTSQYF
clone size: many; J gene: TRBJ1-1; V gene: TRBV10-3; D gene: NA; CDR3 DNA: TGTGCCACTGGGGGGGTGCCCACTGAAGCTTTCTTT; CDR3 protein: CATGGVPTEAFF
clone size: NA; J gene: TRBJ2-7; V gene: TRBV20-1; D gene: TRBD2; CDR3 DNA: TGCAGTGCCAGACCTAAGCGGGAGGGCCTATACGAGCAGTACTTC; CDR3 protein: CSARPKREGLYEQYF
clone size: many; J gene: TRBJ2-2; V gene: TRBV24-1; D gene: NA; CDR3 DNA: TGTGCCACCAGTGATTCGTACTCTATAACCGGGGAGCTGTTTTTT; CDR3 protein: CATSDSYSITGELFF
clone size: many; J gene: TRBJ1-4; V gene: TRBV6-1; D gene: NA; CDR3 DNA: TGTGCCAGCAGGGCAGGAGGGAATATTGAAAAACTGTTTTTT; CDR3 protein: CASRAGGNIEKLFF
clone size: few; J gene: TRBJ2-7; V gene: TRBV19; D gene: TRBD1; CDR3 DNA: TGTGCCAGTCACGGACAGGGGTTACCCTACGAGCAGTACTTC; CDR3 protein: CASHGQGLPYEQYF
clone size: many; J gene: TRBJ1-2; V gene: TRBV27; D gene: NA; CDR3 DNA: TGTGCCAGCAGCACAAAGGCTCCGGACAGTGGCTATGGCTACACCTTC; CDR3 protein: CASSTKAPDSGYGYTF
clone size: NA; J gene: TRBJ1-3; V gene: TRBV12-3/TRBV12-4; D gene: NA; CDR3 DNA: TGTGCCAGCAGTTTTTTCTGGGGAGGTGTTGGAAACACCATATATTTT; CDR3 protein: CASSFFWGGVGNTIYF
clone size: NA; J gene: TRBJ1-1; V gene: TRBV30; D gene: NA; CDR3 DNA: TGTGCCTGGAGTGTACAATCAGGGACGGTTGAAGCTTTCTTT; CDR3 protein: CAWSVQSGTVEAFF
clone size: few; J gene: TRBJ2-7; V gene: TRBV3-1; D gene: NA; CDR3 DNA: TGTGCCAGCAGCCAAGACGGGACTCCTCGTCACTCCTACGAGCAGTACTTC; CDR3 protein: CASSQDGTPRHSYEQYF